These 26 T cell receptor beta chains share one sample of origin, sequenced in a study of shared clonotypes between healthy human individuals. Assay: immunoSEQ multiplex PCR; the TCRdb copy retains only in-frame clones and omits some. The table records over 2 million clones, around 92% of them present only once. Sequencing was done on a sample of naive CD4+ T cells from PBMCs. As for subset: CD45RA+ positively selected. All receptors derive from a man between 18 and 35 years old in good health. Some clones in this sample may be carry-over from other donors' samples.

Notes on this clone: In the same sample, other DNA sequences code for this CDR3. The V gene is TRBV19, the J gene TRBJ2-7; D may be TRBD1 (6 bases). V was clipped by 6 bases and J by 4 bases, with 10 bases between them. This CDR3 is 12 amino acids long. Germline V gives CDR1 LNHDA, CDR2 SQIVND (reference sequence). CDR3 region: CASSSTGYEQYF. In DNA, the CDR3 is TGTGCCAGTAGCAGTACAGGGTACGAGCAGTACTTC.

The chain couples TRBV11-2 to TRBJ2-3, with 12 bases fitting TRBD2. V lost 1 base to trimming and J lost 5 bases; unmatched junction nucleotides: 7. Per germline, CDR1 SGHAT and CDR2 FQNNGV. The CDR3 length is 17 residues. The CDR3, as DNA: TGTGCCAGCAGCTTAGGGCTAGCGGGAGGGCTAGTAGATACGCAGTATTTT. Encoded protein: CASSLGLAGGLVDTQYF.

The chain employs TRBV28 and TRBJ1-4, with D hard to call. V was shortened by 5 bases and J by 3 bases, with 13 bases between the two germline ends. CDR1 and CDR2 from the germline V gene are MDHEN and SYDVKM. This CDR3 spans 15 amino acids. CDR3 protein: CASSNRGGANEKLFF. CDR3 bases: TGTGCCAGCAGTAACCGCGGTGGGGCTAATGAAAAACTGTTTTTT.

The chain couples TRBV28 to TRBJ2-2; 11 nucleotides agree with TRBD1. This CDR3 has 16 residues. Germline CDR1 is MDHEN and CDR2 is SYDVKM. The ends lost 1 base at V and 3 bases at J; junction bases unmatched: 1. The chain's CDR3 is CASSLLGQGDTGELFF. In DNA form, the CDR3 reads TGTGCCAGCAGTTTATTGGGACAGGGGGACACCGGGGAGCTGTTTTTT.

The rearrangement links TRBV7-2 to TRBJ2-1, with 8 nucleotides matching TRBD2. From germline, CDR1 is SGHTA and CDR2 FQGNSA. Trimming took 2 bases from V and 12 from J; bases not matched to a gene: 12. The CDR3 has 15 amino acids. CDR3 sequence reads: CASSLNGRALLGQFF. CDR3 in DNA: TGTGCCAGCAGCTTAAACGGGAGGGCCTTGCTGGGGCAGTTCTTC. Together with reference TRBV7-2 and TRBJ2-1, the CDR3 gives the full variable domain: GAGVSQSPSNKVTEKGKDVELRCDPISGHTALYWYRQSLGQGLEFLIYFQGNSAPDKSGLPSDRFSAERTGGSVSTLTIQRTQQEDSAVYLCASSLNGRALLGQFFGPGTRLTVL.

In DNA form, the CDR3 reads TGTGCCAGCAGTTTATCACCAGGGACGTTGGGAAACACCATATATTTT. As protein: CASSLSPGTLGNTIYF. The chain employs TRBV27 and TRBJ1-3; tentative D call: TRBD1 (5 bases). Trimming left V 0 bases short and J 4 bases short, with 13 bases between. Germline V gives CDR1 MNHEY, CDR2 SMNVEV (reference sequence). The CDR3 covers 16 residues.

The chain uses TRBV15 and TRBJ2-1; 9 bases are shared with TRBD1. J was trimmed by 8 bases and V by 3 bases; bases with no gene match: 5. CDR1 is LNHNV, CDR2 YYDKDF, per germline (reference sequence). The CDR3 spans 14 residues. The DNA for the CDR3 is TGTGCCACCAGCAGGGGACAGGGAGGCGATGAGCAGTTCTTC. It specifies CATSRGQGGDEQFF.

The chain links TRBV11-2 to TRBJ2-7; D is unresolved. CDR1 SGHAT and CDR2 FQNNGV come from the germline V gene. V was shortened by 1 base and J by 2 bases, with 9 bases between the two germline ends. This CDR3 has 14 residues. CDR3 protein: CASSLVFGPYEQYF. The CDR3 DNA is TGTGCCAGCAGCTTAGTTTTCGGACCCTACGAGCAGTACTTC. The whole variable domain, filled in from reference TRBV11-2 and TRBJ2-7, reads EAGVAQSPRYKIIEKRQSVAFWCNPISGHATLYWYQQILGQGPKLLIQFQNNGVVDDSQLPKDRFSAERLKGVDSTLKIQPAKLEDSAVYLCASSLVFGPYEQYFGPGTRLTVT.

The rearrangement links TRBV4-1 to TRBJ2-7, with D tentatively TRBD2 (5 bases). Per germline, CDR1 MGHRA and CDR2 YSYEKL. CDR3 length: 19 amino acids. V was pared by 0 bases and J by 1 base, with 22 bases between. In nucleotides, the CDR3 is TGCGCCAGCAGCCAAGATTCAAGGGCCGAGGGTAGTAGTTCCTACGAGCAGTACTTC. It translates to CASSQDSRAEGSSSYEQYF.

The rearrangement joins TRBV28 to TRBJ1-2; D perhaps matches TRBD1 (5 bases). The length of the CDR3 is 15 residues. Trimming pared 1 base from V and 7 bases from J, leaving 16 bases between. Per germline, CDR1 MDHEN and CDR2 SYDVKM. The CDR3 region has the DNA TGTGCCAGCAGTTTATTTCCGGACCTTGGGGGTGGCTACACCTTC. It translates to CASSLFPDLGGGYTF.

The genes are TRBV19 and TRBJ1-3; TRBD1 is a possible D gene (5 bases). The CDR3 consists of 15 residues. CDR1 and CDR2 (germline): LNHDA, SQIVND (reference sequence). V shed 5 bases and J shed 0 bases, with 11 bases lying between them. The CDR3 sequence: CASSFQQVSGNTIYF. The CDR3 nucleotides are TGTGCCAGTAGTTTTCAACAGGTCTCTGGAAACACCATATATTTT.

The rearrangement joins TRBV5-4 to TRBJ1-4; no firm D call. V was pared by 5 bases and J by 0 bases, with 14 bases between. CDR3 length equals 16 residues. The germline CDR1 and CDR2 sequences are SGHNT and YYREEE (reference sequence). CDR3 loop: CASSLQGPTTNEKLFF. The CDR3 nucleotides read TGTGCCAGCAGTCTTCAAGGGCCGACAACTAATGAAAAACTGTTTTTT. Filled out from reference TRBV5-4 and TRBJ1-4, the complete variable domain reads ETGVTQSPTHLIKTRGQQVTLRCSSQSGHNTVSWYQQALGQGPQFIFQYYREEENGRGNFPPRFSGLQFPNYSSELNVNALELDDSALYLCASSLQGPTTNEKLFFGSGTQLSVL.

This chain joins TRBV28 and TRBJ2-2; tentative D call: TRBD2 (6 bases). The germline V gene encodes CDR1 MDHEN and CDR2 SYDVKM. The V and J ends lost 8 bases and 4 bases respectively, with 20 bases between them. This CDR3 region has 16 residues. The CDR3 sequence is CASFRRGGRGTGELFF. The CDR3 bases are TGTGCCAGCTTTCGCCGGGGCGGGCGGGGCACCGGGGAGCTGTTTTTT.

The chain has TRBV6-5 and TRBJ2-3, with D tentatively TRBD2 (6 bases). CDR3 length: 14 residues. Trimming removed 6 bases at V and 0 bases at J, with 10 bases between. Looked up from germline, CDR1 is MNHEY and CDR2 is SVGAGI. CDR3 sequence reads: CASSTRESTDTQYF. The DNA for the CDR3 is TGTGCCAGCAGCACACGGGAGAGCACAGATACGCAGTATTTT.

About this clone itself: Other DNA sequences in the sample encode the same CDR3. The chain links TRBV6-5 to TRBJ1-3, with D perhaps matching TRBD1 (5 bases). The V and J ends lost 6 bases and 0 bases respectively, with 9 bases between them. Germline CDR1 is MNHEY and CDR2 is SVGAGI. The CDR3 has 14 residues. In DNA form, the CDR3 reads TGTGCCAGCAGCAAAACAGGCTCTGGAAACACCATATATTTT. Protein product: CASSKTGSGNTIYF.

V gene TRBV29-1 combines with J gene TRBJ2-7; 13 positions agree with TRBD2. Germline CDR1 is SQVTM and CDR2 is ANQGSEA. The ends lost 6 bases at V and 1 base at J; junction bases unmatched: 3. The CDR3 totals 14 residues. The DNA for the CDR3 is TGCAGCGTCAGACTAGCGGGAGGTTCCTACGAGCAGTACTTC. Its translation: CSVRLAGGSYEQYF.

With regard to this clone: This sample also contains other DNA sequences that code for the same CDR3. The V and J genes are TRBV4-3 and TRBJ2-1, with D possibly being TRBD2 (6 bases). Trimming removed 0 bases at V and 0 bases at J, with 6 bases between. Germline loops: CDR1 LGHNA, CDR2 YSLEER. CDR3 size: 15 residues. DNA for the CDR3: TGCGCCAGCAGCCAAGAGGGGGGCTCCTACAATGAGCAGTTCTTC. Translated, it gives CASSQEGGSYNEQFF.

With respect to this clone: The same CDR3 also results from other DNA sequences found in this sample. The chain carries TRBV5-1 and TRBJ1-1; the D gene is possibly TRBD1 (6 bases). Between the trimmed V and J ends, which lost 4 bases and 1 base, there was a span of 11 bases. The CDR3 is 14 residues long. Germline CDR1 and CDR2: SGHRS and YFSETQ. The DNA for the CDR3 is TGCGCCAGCAGCGCAGGGGCCGCGAACACTGAAGCTTTCTTT. Translation: CASSAGAANTEAFF. Together with reference TRBV5-1 and TRBJ1-1, the CDR3 gives the full variable domain: KAGVTQTPRYLIKTRGQQVTLSCSPISGHRSVSWYQQTPGQGLQFLFEYFSETQRNKGNFPGRFSGRQFSNSRSEMNVSTLELGDSALYLCASSAGAANTEAFFGQGTRLTVV.

The chain employs TRBV6-1 and TRBJ2-1; D possibly corresponds to TRBD1 (5 bases). Germline V gene sequence: CDR1 MNHNS, CDR2 SASEGT. The length of the CDR3 is 16 residues. V lost 3 bases, J lost 4 bases, and 16 bases lay in between. CDR3 in DNA: TGTGCCAGCAGTGACGACAGCCCCAGGGCGTACAATGAGCAGTTCTTC. It yields the protein CASSDDSPRAYNEQFF.

The chain uses TRBV11-1 and TRBJ2-1; tentatively, D is TRBD1 or TRBD2 (5 bases each). This CDR3 has 12 residues. V was shortened by 1 base and J by 14 bases, with 12 bases between the two germline ends. Germline V gene lookup returns CDR1 SGHAT and CDR2 FQDESV (reference sequence). The CDR3 reads CASSLGGERKFF. In DNA, the CDR3 is TGTGCCAGCAGCTTAGGAGGGGAGCGCAAGTTCTTC.

V usage is TRBV5-6 and J usage is TRBJ1-6; D gene unclear. This CDR3 is built from 12 residues. V was pared by 4 bases and J by 11 bases, with 10 bases between. Germline loops: CDR1 SGHDT, CDR2 YYEEEE. The CDR3 reads CASSRTQTPLHF. CDR3 nucleotides: TGTGCCAGCAGCCGGACCCAAACACCCCTCCACTTT.

The chain combines TRBV5-4 with TRBJ1-2; D is ambiguous. CDR1 and CDR2 (germline): SGHNT, YYREEE (reference sequence). Trimming left V 4 bases short and J 0 bases short, with 13 bases between. The CDR3 totals 15 residues. CDR3 sequence: CASSTRVGTNYGYTF. The CDR3 nucleotides are TGTGCCAGCAGCACTCGGGTCGGAACTAACTATGGCTACACCTTC.

The rearrangement joins TRBV5-1 to TRBJ2-3; a weak D match, TRBD2 (5 bases). The CDR3 is made up of 14 amino acids. Germline V lookup: CDR1 SGHRS, CDR2 YFSETQ. With 4 bases removed from V and 6 bases from J, the gap between germline ends came to 15 bases. CDR3: CASSLEDSGDTQYF. The CDR3 bases are TGCGCCAGCAGCCTTGAGGACTCGGGGGATACGCAGTATTTT. The complete variable domain, with remaining parts taken from reference TRBV5-1 and TRBJ2-3, reads KAGVTQTPRYLIKTRGQQVTLSCSPISGHRSVSWYQQTPGQGLQFLFEYFSETQRNKGNFPGRFSGRQFSNSRSEMNVSTLELGDSALYLCASSLEDSGDTQYFGPGTRLTVL.

This clone was found a few times. The chain carries TRBV28 and TRBJ1-1, with no clear D. The germline V and J ends were trimmed by 7 bases and 9 bases, with 18 bases remaining between them. Per germline, CDR1 MDHEN and CDR2 SYDVKM. This CDR3 contains 13 residues. The CDR3 region is CASISNSPGKAFF. As DNA, the CDR3 is TGTGCCAGCATCTCCAATTCCCCGGGGAAAGCTTTCTTT. The complete variable domain, with remaining parts taken from reference TRBV28 and TRBJ1-1, reads DVKVTQSSRYLVKRTGEKVFLECVQDMDHENMFWYRQDPGLGLRLIYFSYDVKMKEKGDIPEGYSVSREKKERFSLILESASTNQTSMYLCASISNSPGKAFFGQGTRLTVV.

V usage is TRBV7-2 and J usage is TRBJ2-2; D is ambiguous. This CDR3 comprises 15 residues. Trimming pared 0 bases from V and 1 base from J, leaving 6 bases between. The V gene's germline CDR1 is SGHTA and CDR2 FQGNSA. The CDR3 region has the DNA TGTGCCAGCAGCTTAGCGAGGAGGAACACCGGGGAGCTGTTTTTT. Protein sequence: CASSLARRNTGELFF.

This sequence joins TRBV5-1 and TRBJ2-7; tentatively, D is TRBD2 (6 bases). Between the trimmed V and J ends, which lost 5 bases and 5 bases, there was a span of 20 bases. CDR1 SGHRS and CDR2 YFSETQ come from the germline V gene. The CDR3 has 15 amino acids. In nucleotides, the CDR3 is TGCGCCAGCAGAACGGGGGTCTCGTTGACCCACGAGCAGTACTTC. Translated: CASRTGVSLTHEQYF.